This record concerns one T cell receptor (beta chain) sequence. Its antigen is undetermined. These data are taken from a study of shared clonotypes between healthy human individuals. Study outcomes and limitations: As a rule, naive subsets had a larger estimated richness than memory subsets. The generation probabilities recorded for non-shared clonotypes fell below those of clonotypes shared by all four donors. A handful of donors held about 5% of naive CD4 clonotypes in common.

Profiling relied on immunoSEQ multiplex PCR, and the TCRdb table lists in-frame clones only, not all of them. The sample gives 2 million to 3 million clones, 80% to 95% of which show up once; 0.36% is in the top ten. The CDR3 is 14 residues long. Trimming left V 4 bases short and J 6 bases short, with 14 bases between. The germline V gene has CDR1 SGHRS and CDR2 YFSETQ. The chain links TRBV5-1 to TRBJ2-1; weak D call: TRBD2 (6 bases). The receptor comes from a man aged 18 to 29 in good health. Some clones in this sample may be carry-over from other donors' samples. Sample: naive CD4+ T cells from PBMCs. Subset noted: CD45RA+ positively selected. The CDR3 coding sequence is TGCGCCAGCAGCACCCGGACTACGGGCAATGAGCAGTTCTTC. Encoded protein: CASSTRTTGNEQFF.